The present entry profiles one T cell receptor beta chain with its context. Participants came from under 30 US areas, aged roughly 18 to 89 years. The data stem from a study of blood T cell repertoires in COVID-19. About the research overall: Spain, Italy and the United States supplied samples that represented acute and convalescent COVID-19. Nucleic acid was either cDNA or gDNA, and it came from T cells, B-cell-depleted T cells, or PBMCs.

CDR3 size: 17 residues. The germline V gene encodes CDR1 LNHNV and CDR2 YYDKDF (reference sequence). Trimming cost V 0 bases and J 0 bases, with 9 bases left between them. In the study's own analysis: The assay estimated nucleated cells by amplifying reference gene primers. This table comes from immunoSEQ multiplex PCR, and its TCRdb copy is limited to in-frame clones, with some not included. Clone size and the V and J calls come from that table; the DNA yielded D and trimming. The sample consists of 400,000 to 500,000 clones, around nine tenths of them appearing once. The sample consisted of PBMCs or T cells enriched from blood (not recorded which). The receptor's source is a young woman who had been exposed to COVID-19. The V gene is TRBV15, the J gene TRBJ1-6; D possibly corresponds to TRBD1 (6 bases). The CDR3 region is CATSRDQGSSYNSPLHF. In DNA form, the CDR3 reads TGTGCCACCAGCAGAGATCAGGGGAGCTCCTATAATTCACCCCTCCACTTT.